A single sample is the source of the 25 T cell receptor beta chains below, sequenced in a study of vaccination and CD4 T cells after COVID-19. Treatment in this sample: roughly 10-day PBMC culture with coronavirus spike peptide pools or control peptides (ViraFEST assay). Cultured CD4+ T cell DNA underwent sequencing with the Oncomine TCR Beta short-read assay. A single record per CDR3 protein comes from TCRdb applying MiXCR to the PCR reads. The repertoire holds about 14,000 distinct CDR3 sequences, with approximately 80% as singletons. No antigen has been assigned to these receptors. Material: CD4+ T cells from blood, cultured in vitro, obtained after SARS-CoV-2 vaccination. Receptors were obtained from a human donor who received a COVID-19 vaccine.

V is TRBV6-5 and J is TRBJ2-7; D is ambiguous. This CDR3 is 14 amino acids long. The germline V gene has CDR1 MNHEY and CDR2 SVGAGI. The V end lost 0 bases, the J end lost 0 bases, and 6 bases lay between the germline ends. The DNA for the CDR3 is TGTGCCAGCAGTTACTCGACTGACTCCTACGAGCAGTACTTC. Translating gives CASSYSTDSYEQYF.

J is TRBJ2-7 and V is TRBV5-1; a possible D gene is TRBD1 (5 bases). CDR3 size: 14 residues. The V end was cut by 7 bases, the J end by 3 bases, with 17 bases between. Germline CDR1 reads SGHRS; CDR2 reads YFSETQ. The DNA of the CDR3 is TGCGCCAGCCAACGCGACAGATCCAGCTACGAGCAGTACTTC. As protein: CASQRDRSSYEQYF.

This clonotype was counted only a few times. CDR3 region: CSAQAQVPPNRVYGYTF. CDR3 nucleotide sequence: TGCAGTGCTCAAGCTCAGGTTCCCCCCAACCGAGTCTATGGCTACACCTTC. This chain joins TRBV20-1 and TRBJ1-2; D is unresolved. Germline lookup yields CDR1 DFQATT and CDR2 SNEGSKA (reference sequence). This CDR3 has 17 amino acids. V was trimmed by 5 bases and J by 4 bases, leaving 26 bases between them.

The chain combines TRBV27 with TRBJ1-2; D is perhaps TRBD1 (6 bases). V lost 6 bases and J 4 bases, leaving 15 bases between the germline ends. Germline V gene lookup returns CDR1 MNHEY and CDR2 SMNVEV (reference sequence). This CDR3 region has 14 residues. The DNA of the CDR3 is TGTGCCAGCAGGCCAAAGGGGGGACTCTATGGCTACACCTTC. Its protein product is CASRPKGGLYGYTF.

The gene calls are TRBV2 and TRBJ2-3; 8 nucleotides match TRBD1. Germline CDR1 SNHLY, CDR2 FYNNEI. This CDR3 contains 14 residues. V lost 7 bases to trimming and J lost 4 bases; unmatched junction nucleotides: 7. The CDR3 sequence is CASTLDRGADTQYF. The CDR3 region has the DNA TGTGCCAGCACTCTCGACAGGGGTGCAGATACGCAGTATTTT.

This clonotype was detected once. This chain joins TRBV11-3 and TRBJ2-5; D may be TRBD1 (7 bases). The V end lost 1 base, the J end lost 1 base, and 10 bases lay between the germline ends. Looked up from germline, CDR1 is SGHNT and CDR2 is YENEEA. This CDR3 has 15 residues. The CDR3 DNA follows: TGTGCCAGCAGCTTAGGCGGGACAGTCCAAGAGACCCAGTACTTC. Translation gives CASSLGGTVQETQYF.

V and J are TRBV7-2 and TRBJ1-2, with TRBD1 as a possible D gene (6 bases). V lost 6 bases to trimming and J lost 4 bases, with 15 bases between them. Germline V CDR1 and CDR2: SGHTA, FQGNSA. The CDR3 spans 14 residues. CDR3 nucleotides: TGTGCCAGCAGTCTTAGGACAGACCTCTATGGCTACACCTTC. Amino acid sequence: CASSLRTDLYGYTF. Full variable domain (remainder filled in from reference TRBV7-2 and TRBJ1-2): GAGVSQSPSNKVTEKGKDVELRCDPISGHTALYWYRQSLGQGLEFLIYFQGNSAPDKSGLPSDRFSAERTGGSVSTLTIQRTQQEDSAVYLCASSLRTDLYGYTFGSGTRLTVV.

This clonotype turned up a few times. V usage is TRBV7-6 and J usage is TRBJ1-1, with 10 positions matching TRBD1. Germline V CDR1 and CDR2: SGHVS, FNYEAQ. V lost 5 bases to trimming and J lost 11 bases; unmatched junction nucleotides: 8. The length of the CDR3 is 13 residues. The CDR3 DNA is TGTGCCAGCAGCCAAAGACAGGGGGCTGTTGCTTTCTTT. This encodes CASSQRQGAVAFF.

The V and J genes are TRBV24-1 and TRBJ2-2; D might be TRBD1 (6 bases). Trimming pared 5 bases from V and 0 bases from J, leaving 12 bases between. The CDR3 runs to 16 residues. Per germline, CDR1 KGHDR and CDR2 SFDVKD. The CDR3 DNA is TGTGCCACCAGTGCCCCGGGACATGCGAACACCGGGGAGCTGTTTTTT. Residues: CATSAPGHANTGELFF.

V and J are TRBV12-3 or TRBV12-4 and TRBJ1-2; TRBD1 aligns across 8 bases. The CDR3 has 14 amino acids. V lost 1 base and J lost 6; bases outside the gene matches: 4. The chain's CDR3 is CASSLGRGLNGYTF. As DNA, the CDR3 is TGTGCCAGCAGTTTAGGCAGGGGGCTTAATGGCTACACCTTC.

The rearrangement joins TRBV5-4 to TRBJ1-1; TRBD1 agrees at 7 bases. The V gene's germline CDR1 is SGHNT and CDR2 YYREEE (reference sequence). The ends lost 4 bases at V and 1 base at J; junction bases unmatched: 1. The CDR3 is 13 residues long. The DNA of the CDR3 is TGTGCCAGCAGCCGGACAGGGAACACTGAAGCTTTCTTT. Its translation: CASSRTGNTEAFF.

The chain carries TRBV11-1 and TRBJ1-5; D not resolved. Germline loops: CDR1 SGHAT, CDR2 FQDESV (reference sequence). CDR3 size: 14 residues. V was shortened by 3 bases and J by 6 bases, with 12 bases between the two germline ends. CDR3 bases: TGTGCCAGCAGCTTGCGGGGTGGGAGTCAGCCCCAGCATTTT. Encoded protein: CASSLRGGSQPQHF. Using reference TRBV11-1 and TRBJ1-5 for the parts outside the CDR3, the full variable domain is EAEVAQSPRYKITEKSQAVAFWCDPISGHATLYWYRQILGQGPELLVQFQDESVVDDSQLPKDRFSAERLKGVDSTLKIQPAELGDSAMYLCASSLRGGSQPQHFGDGTRLSIL.

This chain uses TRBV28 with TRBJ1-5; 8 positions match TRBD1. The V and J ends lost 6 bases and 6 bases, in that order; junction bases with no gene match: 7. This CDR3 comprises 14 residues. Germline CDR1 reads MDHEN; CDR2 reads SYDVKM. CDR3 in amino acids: CASRMTGDGQPQHF. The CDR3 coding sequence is TGTGCCAGCAGGATGACAGGGGATGGTCAGCCCCAGCATTTT.

Here the CDR3 reads CASSYPKFTGQGSSTDTQYF. The CDR3, as DNA: TGTGCCAGCAGTTACCCTAAATTCACCGGGCAGGGCTCTAGCACAGATACGCAGTATTTT. The V gene is TRBV6-2 or TRBV6-3, the J gene TRBJ2-3; D is perhaps TRBD1 (5 bases). This CDR3 is 20 amino acids long. Per germline, CDR1 MNHEY and CDR2 SVGEGT. V lost 2 bases, J lost 0 bases, and 24 bases lay in between.

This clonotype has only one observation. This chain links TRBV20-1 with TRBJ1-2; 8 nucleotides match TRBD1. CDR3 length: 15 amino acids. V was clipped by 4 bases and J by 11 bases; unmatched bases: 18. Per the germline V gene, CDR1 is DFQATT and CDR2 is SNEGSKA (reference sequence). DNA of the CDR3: TGCAGTGCTATTGGGACAGGTTCTAACTATGGAGGTTACACCTTC. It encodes CSAIGTGSNYGGYTF.

The CDR3 nucleotides read TGTGCCACCAGCAGAAAACAGGGGTCCAACATGAACACTGAAGCTTTCTTT. Translated, it gives CATSRKQGSNMNTEAFF. The V gene is TRBV15, the J gene TRBJ1-1; TRBD1 agrees at 7 bases. The CDR3 is made up of 17 amino acids. Germline assignment: CDR1 LNHNV and CDR2 YYDKDF (reference sequence). V was pared by 2 bases and J by 0 bases, with 9 bases of the junction left unmatched.

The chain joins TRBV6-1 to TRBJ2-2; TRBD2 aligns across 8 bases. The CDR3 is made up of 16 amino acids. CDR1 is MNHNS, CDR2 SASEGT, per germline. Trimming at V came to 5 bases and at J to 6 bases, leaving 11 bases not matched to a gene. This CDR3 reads CASSLPTPGGAGELFF. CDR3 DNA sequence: TGTGCCAGCAGTCTACCAACCCCCGGGGGGGCCGGGGAGCTGTTTTTT.

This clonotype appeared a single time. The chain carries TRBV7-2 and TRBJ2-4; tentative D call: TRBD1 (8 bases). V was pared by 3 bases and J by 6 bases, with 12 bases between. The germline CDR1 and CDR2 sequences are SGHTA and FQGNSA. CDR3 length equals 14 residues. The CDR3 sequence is CASSFHRGGNIQYF. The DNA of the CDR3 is TGTGCCAGCAGCTTTCACAGGGGGGGAAACATTCAGTACTTC.

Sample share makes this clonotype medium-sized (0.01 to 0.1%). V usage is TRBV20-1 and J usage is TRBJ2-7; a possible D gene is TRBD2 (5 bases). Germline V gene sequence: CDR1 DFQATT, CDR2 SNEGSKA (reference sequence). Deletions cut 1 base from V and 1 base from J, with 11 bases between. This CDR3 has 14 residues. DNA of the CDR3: TGCAGTGCTAGAGTCCCCGGGATTTCCTACGAGCAGTACTTC. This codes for CSARVPGISYEQYF.

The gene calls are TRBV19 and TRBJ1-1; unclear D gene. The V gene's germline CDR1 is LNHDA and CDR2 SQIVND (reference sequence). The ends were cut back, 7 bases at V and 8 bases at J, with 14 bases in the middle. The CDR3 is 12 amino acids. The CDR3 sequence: CASNPLRGEAFF. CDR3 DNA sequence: TGTGCCAGTAACCCTTTGAGAGGAGAAGCTTTCTTT.

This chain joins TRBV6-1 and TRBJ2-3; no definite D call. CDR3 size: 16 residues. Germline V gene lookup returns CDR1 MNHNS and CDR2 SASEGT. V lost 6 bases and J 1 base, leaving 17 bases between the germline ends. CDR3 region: CASSPYARLGTDTQYF. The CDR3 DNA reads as TGTGCCAGCAGCCCCTACGCTAGACTCGGCACAGATACGCAGTATTTT.

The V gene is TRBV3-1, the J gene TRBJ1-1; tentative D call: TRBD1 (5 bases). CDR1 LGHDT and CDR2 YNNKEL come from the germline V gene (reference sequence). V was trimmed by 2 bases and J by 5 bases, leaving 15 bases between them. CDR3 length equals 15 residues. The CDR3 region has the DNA TGTGCCAGCAGCCAAAATCCTGATGACAGTACTGAAGCTTTCTTT. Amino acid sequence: CASSQNPDDSTEAFF.

The CDR3 spells CASSFGTSNQPQHF. The CDR3 nucleotides read TGTGCCAGCAGTTTTGGTACTAGCAATCAGCCCCAGCATTTT. This chain connects TRBV12-3 or TRBV12-4 to TRBJ1-5; the D is unclear. The length of the CDR3 is 14 residues. V was clipped by 3 bases and J by 0 bases, with 6 bases between them.

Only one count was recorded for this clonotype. The CDR3 sequence is CASSSPGTGAGDTGELFF. The DNA of the CDR3 is TGTGCCAGCAGCTCGCCCGGGACAGGGGCTGGGGACACCGGGGAGCTGTTTTTT. The chain employs TRBV7-6 and TRBJ2-2; 10 positions match TRBD1. The V gene end was trimmed by 4 bases and the J gene end by 3 bases; junction bases not matched to a gene: 11. Germline loops: CDR1 SGHVS, CDR2 FNYEAQ. The CDR3 consists of 18 residues.

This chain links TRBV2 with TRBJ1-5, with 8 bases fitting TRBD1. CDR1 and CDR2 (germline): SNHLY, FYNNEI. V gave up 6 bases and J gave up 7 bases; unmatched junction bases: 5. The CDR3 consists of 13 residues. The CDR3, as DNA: TGTGCCAGCAGGGACAGGGACGGACAGCCCCAGCATTTT. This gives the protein CASRDRDGQPQHF.